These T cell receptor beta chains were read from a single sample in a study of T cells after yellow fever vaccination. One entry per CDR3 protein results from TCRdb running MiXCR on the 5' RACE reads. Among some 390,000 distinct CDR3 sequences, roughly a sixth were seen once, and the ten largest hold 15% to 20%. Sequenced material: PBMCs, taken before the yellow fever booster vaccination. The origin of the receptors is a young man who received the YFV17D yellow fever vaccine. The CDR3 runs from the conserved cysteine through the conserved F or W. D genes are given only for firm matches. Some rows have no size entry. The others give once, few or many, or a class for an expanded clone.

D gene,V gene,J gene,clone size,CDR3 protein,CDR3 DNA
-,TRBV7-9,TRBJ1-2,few,CASSLDGAGYGYTF,TGTGCCAGCAGCTTAGATGGGGCCGGCTATGGCTACACCTTC
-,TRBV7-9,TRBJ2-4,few,CASNQEAKNIQYF,TGTGCCAGCAACCAGGAAGCCAAAAACATTCAGTACTTC
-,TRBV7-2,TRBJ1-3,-,CASSWAEDTIYF,TGTGCCAGCAGCTGGGCAGAGGACACCATATATTTT
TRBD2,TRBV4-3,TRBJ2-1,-,CASSQAGTSRYNEQFF,TGCGCCAGCAGCCAGGCCGGGACTAGCAGATACAATGAGCAGTTCTTC
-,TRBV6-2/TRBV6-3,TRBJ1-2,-,CASSYSIGANYGYTF,TGTGCCAGCAGTTACTCGATCGGCGCTAACTATGGCTACACCTTC
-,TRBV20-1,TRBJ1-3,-,CSARDPSGNTIYF,TGCAGTGCTAGAGATCCCTCTGGAAACACCATATATTTT
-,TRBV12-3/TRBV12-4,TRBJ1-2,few,CASSLVQGTNYGYTF,TGTGCCAGCAGTTTAGTGCAGGGAACAAACTATGGCTACACCTTC
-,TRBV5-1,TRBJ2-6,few,CASGTPDSGANVLTF,TGCGCCAGTGGGACACCAGACTCTGGGGCCAACGTCCTGACTTTC
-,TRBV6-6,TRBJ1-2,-,CASSYTGMEYGYTF,TGTGCCAGCAGCTATACAGGGATGGAATATGGCTACACCTTC
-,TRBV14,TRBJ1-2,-,CASSQNRDYGYTF,TGTGCCAGCAGCCAGAACCGGGACTATGGCTACACCTTC
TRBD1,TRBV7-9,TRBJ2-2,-,CASSSPPGQSNTGELFF,TGTGCCAGCAGCTCTCCGCCGGGACAGTCGAACACCGGGGAGCTGTTTTTT
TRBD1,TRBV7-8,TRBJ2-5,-,CASSPWTGEGGETQYF,TGTGCCAGCAGCCCTTGGACAGGGGAAGGAGGAGAGACCCAGTACTTC
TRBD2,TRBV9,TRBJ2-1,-,CASSANSGVEQFF,TGTGCCAGCAGCGCGAATAGCGGGGTCGAGCAGTTCTTC
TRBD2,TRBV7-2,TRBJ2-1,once,CASSLWGRGSEQFF,TGTGCCAGCAGCTTATGGGGGAGGGGATCTGAGCAGTTCTTC
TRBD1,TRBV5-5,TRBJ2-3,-,CASSLAVGTGVDTQYF,TGTGCCAGCAGCTTGGCCGTGGGAACAGGGGTAGATACGCAGTATTTT
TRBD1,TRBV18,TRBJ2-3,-,CASSLPGQGFSTDTQYF,TGTGCCAGCTCACTCCCGGGACAGGGTTTTAGCACAGATACGCAGTATTTT
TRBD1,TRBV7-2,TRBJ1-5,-,CASSGRGPEGNQPQHF,TGTGCCAGCAGCGGCAGGGGGCCCGAAGGTAATCAGCCCCAGCATTTT
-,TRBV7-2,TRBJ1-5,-,CASSLNGRGSNQPQHF,TGTGCCAGCAGCTTAAACGGTAGGGGTAGCAATCAGCCCCAGCATTTT
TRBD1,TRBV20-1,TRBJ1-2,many,CSAEAGTGYGYTF,TGCAGTGCCGAAGCCGGGACAGGCTATGGCTACACCTTC
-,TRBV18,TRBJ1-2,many,CASSPGNGANYGYTF,TGTGCCAGCTCACCTGGTAACGGAGCTAACTATGGCTACACCTTC
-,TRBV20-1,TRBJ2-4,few,CSARVQTRSIQYF,TGCAGTGCTAGGGTACAGACGAGAAGCATTCAGTACTTC
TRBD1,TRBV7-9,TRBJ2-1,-,CASSPYEGAGNEQFF,TGTGCCAGCAGCCCGTATGAGGGGGCAGGCAATGAGCAGTTCTTC
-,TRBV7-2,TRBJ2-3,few,CASSWRASTDTQYF,TGTGCCAGCTCCTGGCGGGCTAGCACAGATACGCAGTATTTT
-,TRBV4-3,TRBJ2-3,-,CASSQRHFTSTDTQYF,TGCGCCAGCAGCCAGCGGCACTTTACTAGCACAGATACGCAGTATTTT
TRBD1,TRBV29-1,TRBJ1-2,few,CSVPDRGGNGYTF,TGCAGCGTTCCCGACAGGGGCGGGAATGGCTACACCTTC
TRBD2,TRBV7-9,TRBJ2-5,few,CASSLGTSADQETQYF,TGTGCCAGCAGCTTGGGGACTAGCGCGGATCAAGAGACCCAGTACTTC